This T cell receptor beta chain stems from a study of human T cells and chemical hapten exposure. Study overall: Investigators sensitized approximately 2 cm by approximately 2 cm of upper inner arm skin with 2% DPC. General study results and limits: As patch test score rose, PT1 expanded TCR counts tended to rise as well.

A remark on this clonotype: Antigen unknown.

MiXCR, run by TCRdb on the RACE reads, gives a single entry per CDR3 protein. The sample holds about 82,000 distinct CDR3 sequences, approximately 13% seen once. As for time point: patch test 3, about 24 weeks after DPC sensitization. The treatment is: therapeutic diphenylcyclopropenone sensitization with weekly scalp DPC. The CDR3 totals 16 residues. CDR1 is SGHRS and CDR2 is YFSETQ in the germline V gene. Trimming took off 1 base at V and 3 bases at J, with 16 bases between the two ends. The clonotype was recovered from a woman aged 45-65 years with alopecia areata. Some clones in this sample may be carry-over from other donors' samples. The sample consisted of whole blood, taken in connection with sensitization to the hapten diphenylcyclopropenone (DPC). This sequence joins TRBV5-1 and TRBJ2-5; possible D gene TRBD1, 5 bases. The CDR3 spells CASSLNVGGREETQYF. The CDR3 DNA reads as TGCGCCAGCAGCTTGAACGTAGGTGGCAGGGAAGAGACCCAGTACTTC.